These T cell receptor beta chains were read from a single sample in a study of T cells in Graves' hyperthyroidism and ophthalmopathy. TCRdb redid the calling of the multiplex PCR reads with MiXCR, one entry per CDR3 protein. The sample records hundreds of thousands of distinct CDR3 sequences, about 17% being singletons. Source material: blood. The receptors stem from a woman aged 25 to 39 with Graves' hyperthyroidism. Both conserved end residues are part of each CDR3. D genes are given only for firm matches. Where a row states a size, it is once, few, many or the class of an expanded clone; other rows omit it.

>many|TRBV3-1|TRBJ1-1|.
TGTGCCAGCAGCCAAGAGAGGCAGGGGTTGCCTGAAGCTTTCTTT
CASSQERQGLPEAFF
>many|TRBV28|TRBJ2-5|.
TGTGCCAGCAGTAGAACCCAGGGAAGGGAGACCCAGTACTTC
CASSRTQGRETQYF
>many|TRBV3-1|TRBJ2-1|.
TGTGCCAGCAGCCAAGCCGGGCTGGACTACAATGAGCAGTTCTTC
CASSQAGLDYNEQFF
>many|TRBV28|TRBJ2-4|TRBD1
TGTGCCAGCAGTTCAGGGACAGGGGTGGCCAAAAACATTCAGTACTTC
CASSSGTGVAKNIQYF
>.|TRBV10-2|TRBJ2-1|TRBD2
TGCGCCAGCAGAGCACGTAGCGGGAGGGCGTCAAATGAGCAGTTCTTC
CASRARSGRASNEQFF
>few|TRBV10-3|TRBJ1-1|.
TGTGCCATCAGTGGAGGGGACACTGAAGCTTTCTTT
CAISGGDTEAFF
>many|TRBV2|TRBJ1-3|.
TGTGCCAGCACACGGGACTTCCAGAGCTCTGGAAACACCATATATTTT
CASTRDFQSSGNTIYF
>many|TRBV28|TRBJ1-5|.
TGTGCCAGCAACCCCTCCACCAGGGTAGGCCAGCCCCAGCATTTT
CASNPSTRVGQPQHF
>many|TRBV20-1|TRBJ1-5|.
TGCAGTTCACTTCAGGGACGCAATCAGCCCCAGCATTTT
CSSLQGRNQPQHF
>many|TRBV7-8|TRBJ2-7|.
TGTGCCAGCAGCTCGCGGGACAGCCCAACCTACGAGCAGTACTTC
CASSSRDSPTYEQYF
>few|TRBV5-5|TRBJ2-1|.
TGTGCCAGCAGCTTGAAAGGAGGAGGGGCCTACAATGAGCAGTTCTTC
CASSLKGGGAYNEQFF
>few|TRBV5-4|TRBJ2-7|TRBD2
TGTGCCAGCAGCTTGGTGCTAGCGGGAGGGCCAGGTGTAGGCTACGAGCAGTACTTC
CASSLVLAGGPGVGYEQYF
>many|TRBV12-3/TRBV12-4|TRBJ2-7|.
TGTGCCAGCAGTTTTCAGGTCCACTACGAGCAGTACTTC
CASSFQVHYEQYF
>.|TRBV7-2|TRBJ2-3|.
TGTGCCAGCAGCTTAGGAGGGGTCGGCGAACCCACAGATACGCAGTATTTT
CASSLGGVGEPTDTQYF
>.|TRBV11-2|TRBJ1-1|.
TGTGCCAGCAGCAAAGATTCGGTCATCATGAACACTGAAGCTTTCTTT
CASSKDSVIMNTEAFF
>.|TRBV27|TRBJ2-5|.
TGTGCCAGCGCGACTGGAAACAGGGAGACCCAGTACTTC
CASATGNRETQYF
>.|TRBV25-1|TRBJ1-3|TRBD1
TGTGCCAGCAGTGAATCCTTGCAGGGGGCTCGAAACACCATATATTTT
CASSESLQGARNTIYF
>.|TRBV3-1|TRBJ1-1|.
TGTGCCAGCAGCCAAGGGAACGGGAACACTGAAGCTTTCTTT
CASSQGNGNTEAFF
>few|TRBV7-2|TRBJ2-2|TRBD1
TGTGCCAGCAGCCGGACGGGACAGGGAGCCACCGGGGAGCTGTTTTTT
CASSRTGQGATGELFF
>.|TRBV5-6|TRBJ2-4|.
TGTGCCAGCAGCTTGGGACCTAAGACTCGGGGAAAGTACTTC
CASSLGPKTRGKYF
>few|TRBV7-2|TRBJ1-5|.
TGTGCCAGCAGCTTAGGTCGGCACGTCAATCAGCCCCAGCATTTT
CASSLGRHVNQPQHF
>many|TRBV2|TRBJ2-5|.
TGTGCCAGCAGTAAGAGACTAGTAACCGAGACCCAGTACTTC
CASSKRLVTETQYF
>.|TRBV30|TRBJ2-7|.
TGTGCCTGGTCACCGGCTAGAGTCTACGAGCAGTACTTC
CAWSPARVYEQYF
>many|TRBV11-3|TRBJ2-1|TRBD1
TGTGCCAGCAACCGACGGGCAGGGGGAAATGAGCAGTTCTTC
CASNRRAGGNEQFF
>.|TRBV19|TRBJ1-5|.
TGTGCCAGTAGTCCCCGGGGGGGGCATCAGCCCCAGCATTTT
CASSPRGGHQPQHF
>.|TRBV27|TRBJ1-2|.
TGTGCCAGCAGTTTATTGGCGGGAAACTATGGCTACACCTTC
CASSLLAGNYGYTF
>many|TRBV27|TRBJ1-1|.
TGTGCCAGCCGAGACGGGCTTAGGGGCACTGAAGCTTTCTTT
CASRDGLRGTEAFF
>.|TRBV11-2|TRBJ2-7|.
TGTGCCAGCAGCTTAGTGATTAGCGGCTACGAGCAGTACTTC
CASSLVISGYEQYF
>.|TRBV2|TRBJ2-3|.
TGTGCCAGCAGCCGGGGGCGGCGCACAGATACGCAGTATTTT
CASSRGRRTDTQYF
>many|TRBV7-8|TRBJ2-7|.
TGTGCCAGCAGCTTAGGACTAACCCACTCCTACGAGCAGTACTTC
CASSLGLTHSYEQYF
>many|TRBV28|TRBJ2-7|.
TGTGCCAGCAGTTTAATTGACGTTGCCGAGCAGTACTTC
CASSLIDVAEQYF
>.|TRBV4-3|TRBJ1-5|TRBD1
TGCGCCAGCAGCCAAGATTTTGGGACAGGGAATCAGCCCCAGCATTTT
CASSQDFGTGNQPQHF
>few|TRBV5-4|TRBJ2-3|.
TGTGCCAGCAGCACGGACTCATCCACAGATACGCAGTATTTT
CASSTDSSTDTQYF
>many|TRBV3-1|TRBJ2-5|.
TGTGCCAGCAGCCTGGACAGCCAGTACCAAGAGACCCAGTACTTC
CASSLDSQYQETQYF
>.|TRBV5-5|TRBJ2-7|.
TGTGCCAGCAGCTTGATCCCAGGGGCCGACGAGCAGTACTTC
CASSLIPGADEQYF
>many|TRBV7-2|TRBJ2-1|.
TGTGCCAGCAGCTTCATAGAGAGCTCCTACAATGAGCAGTTCTTC
CASSFIESSYNEQFF
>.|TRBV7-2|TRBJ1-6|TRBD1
TGTGCCAGCAGCCCGCGTCCGACAGGGGGTAACTCACCCCTCCACTTT
CASSPRPTGGNSPLHF
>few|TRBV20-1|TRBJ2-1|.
TGCAGTGCTTCCTACGAGCAGTTCTTC
CSASYEQFF
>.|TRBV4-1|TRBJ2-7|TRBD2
TGCGCCAGCAGCCAAGCGGCAACTAGCGGGAGTCTGGTCTACGAGCAGTACTTC
CASSQAATSGSLVYEQYF
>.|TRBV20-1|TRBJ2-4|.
TGCAGTGCTGCCGTACGGGTTCAGTACTTC
CSAAVRVQYF
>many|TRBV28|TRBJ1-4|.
TGTGCCAGCAGTTTCGCTTCCCTCGGGAGTAATGAAAAACTGTTTTTT
CASSFASLGSNEKLFF
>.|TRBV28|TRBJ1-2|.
TGTGCCAGCAGTCGTACGATGGACAGCTCCTATGACTATACCTTC
CASSRTMDSSYDYTF